This T cell receptor beta chain was identified during a study of beta chain features in type 1 diabetes (dated by TCRdb to 2017 to 2018). In terms of the full investigation: Mean age, gender distribution, total cell number and subset yield did not differ between patients and healthy donors. A total of some 100,000,000 sorted cells were examined across all samples, and a strong correlation was observed between cell number per subset and RNA yield. The study compared TCRB repertoires of sorted circulating CD4+ T cell subsets between recently diagnosed type 1 diabetes patients and matched healthy donors. Regulatory and stem cell-like memory subsets were obtained from only 8 patients and roughly 8 healthy donors, while naive and central memory subsets were obtained from all 30 or so donors.

Each donor gave one peripheral blood draw, approximately 100 mL on average, collected into heparinised tubes. Naive, central memory, regulatory and stem cell-like memory CD4+ T cells were sorted on a BD FACSAria II using a panel including CD45RO, CCR7, CD25, CD127, CD95 and CD27. Every sorted population had a purity above 95%. PBMCs were isolated immediately by Lymphoprep density gradient centrifugation and stained directly without culture. So that batch effects would be minimized, each experiment stained and sorted samples in pairs, pairing one healthy donor with one patient. Inclusive of the bounding cysteine and phenylalanine, the CDR3 is 14 residues long. Of all the DNA, just the CDR3 is kept, 42 bases in frame from base 1. Deletion took 5 bases off V and 1 base off J, with a span of 12 bases between the germline ends. Sequences MDHEN (CDR1) and SYDVKM (CDR2) are obtained from the germline V gene.

All of the isolated RNA was reverse transcribed with the High Capacity cDNA Reverse Transcription Kit, so expressed TCRB transcripts were sequenced. Deep immunoSEQ sequencing was performed on naive, central memory and regulatory T cell samples, with an average of roughly 3.3 million total reads per sample. Sorted cells were lysed in RLT buffer, and RNA was extracted using DNase-treated RNeasy Micro or Mini kits according to cell number. Each cell subset was processed separately to prevent cross-contamination, with patient and healthy donor samples processed together. The immunoSEQ multiplex PCR was used to amplify TCRB sequences from cDNA, yielding 87-bp fragments that span the CDR3 region. The amplicons were sequenced using the Illumina HiSeq platform. The authors processed their data as follows. PCR bias was computationally corrected using synthetic template baselines, reads within Hamming distance 2 were collapsed, and singletons that could not be merged were discarded. Reads were aligned against IMGT so that V, D and J genes, CDR3 length and insertions or deletions at six rearrangement sites could be assigned. Within each subset, clonotype counts were normalized to sorted cell number, and only after that were true diversity and Gini coefficients computed with the tcR R package. The overlap coefficient, calculated on TCRB nucleotide sequences, was used to quantify repertoire sharing. Imported from immuneACCESS, the table was reduced by TCRdb to in-frame sequences with V and J called. These copies leave out some clones; in studies compared against another copy, an unresolved V gene accounts for under half, and the cause of the remainder is not known. That table gives V, J and clone size, and the DNA gave D and trimming. Within this sample are a few hundred thousand clones, with over 9% of them counted one time only. Of the sample, about 0.6% is held by the ten largest clones.

There are a few counts of this clone. It has no known antigen specificity. No qualities accompany the bases; no much larger clone lies one base away. What the authors observed across the whole study: Naive, central memory and regulatory TCRB repertoires appeared to be more similar among patients than among healthy donors. Patients with type 1 diabetes made fewer insertions and deleted more nucleotides at VDJ recombination sites, implying thymic rearrangement abnormalities. In all four CD4+ subsets, TCRB CDR3 length was moderately but significantly shorter in type 1 diabetes patients. HLA sub-analyses involved small numbers of individuals, so any influence of HLA type on TCRB rearrangement remained unresolved. PCR may preferentially amplify shorter templates, but because patient and control samples were amplified and corrected together, any resulting skew would affect both groups equally. Sequencing cDNA rather than genomic DNA could over-represent highly expressing activated cells, although activation and CD3 levels did not differ between groups.

Recombination connected TRBV28 to TRBJ2-7, with the D gene not confidently named. The clonotype originates from a man aged 25-40 years with type 1 diabetes. Sequences were obtained from central memory CD4+ T cells from blood. The CDR3 amino acid sequence is: CASSVPTLSYEQYF. Read as DNA, the sequence is TGTGCCAGCAGTGTTCCGACCCTTTCCTACGAGCAGTACTTC.